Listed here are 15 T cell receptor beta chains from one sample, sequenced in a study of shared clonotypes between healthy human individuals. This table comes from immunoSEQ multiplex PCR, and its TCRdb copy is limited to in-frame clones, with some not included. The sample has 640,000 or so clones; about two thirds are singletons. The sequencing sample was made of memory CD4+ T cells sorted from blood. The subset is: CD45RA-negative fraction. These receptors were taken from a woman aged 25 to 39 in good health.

CDR3 nucleotides: TGTGCCAGCAGCTTGGGAAGGACTAGACACAATGAGCAGTTCTTC. It translates to CASSLGRTRHNEQFF. The rearrangement links TRBV5-8 to TRBJ2-1; TRBD2 aligns across 7 bases. Germline CDR1 reads SGHTS; CDR2 reads YDEGEE. The CDR3 has 15 residues. With 0 bases clipped from V and 5 bases from J, the junction kept 5 bases outside the gene matches. The full variable domain, completed using reference TRBV5-8 and TRBJ2-1, is EAGVTQSPTHLIKTRGQQATLRCSPISGHTSVYWYQQALGLGLQFLLWYDEGEERNRGNFPPRFSGRQFPNYSSELNVNALELEDSALYLCASSLGRTRHNEQFFGPGTRLTVL.

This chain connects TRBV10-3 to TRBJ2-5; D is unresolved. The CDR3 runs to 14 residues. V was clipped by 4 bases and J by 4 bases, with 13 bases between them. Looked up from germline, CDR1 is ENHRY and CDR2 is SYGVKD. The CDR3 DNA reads TGTGCCATCAGTGCCCCGATCCTGGGAGAGACCCAGTACTTC. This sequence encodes CAISAPILGETQYF.

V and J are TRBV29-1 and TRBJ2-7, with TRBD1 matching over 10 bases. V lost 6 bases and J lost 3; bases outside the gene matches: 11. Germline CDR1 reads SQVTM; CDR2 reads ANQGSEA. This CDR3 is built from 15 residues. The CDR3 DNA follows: TGCAGCGTGCGAGACGGGACAGGGGCTCTCTACGAGCAGTACTTC. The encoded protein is CSVRDGTGALYEQYF.

DNA for the CDR3: TGTGCCAGCAGCTGGGGACTAGCGGATAATGAGCAGTTCTTC. Translated: CASSWGLADNEQFF. V gene TRBV7-9 combines with J gene TRBJ2-1; 11 nucleotides match TRBD2. V was pared by 4 bases and J by 7 bases, with 3 bases of the junction left unmatched. This CDR3 comprises 14 residues. Germline V CDR1 and CDR2: SEHNR, FQNEAQ (reference sequence). Together with reference TRBV7-9 and TRBJ2-1, the CDR3 gives the full variable domain: DTGVSQNPRHKITKRGQNVTFRCDPISEHNRLYWYRQTLGQGPEFLTYFQNEAQLEKSRLLSDRFSAERPKGSFSTLEIQRTEQGDSAMYLCASSWGLADNEQFFGPGTRLTVL.

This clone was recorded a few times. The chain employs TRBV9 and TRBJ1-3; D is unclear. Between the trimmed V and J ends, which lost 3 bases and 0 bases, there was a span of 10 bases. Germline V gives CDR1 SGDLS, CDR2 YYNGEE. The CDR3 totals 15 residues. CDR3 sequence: CASSARRFSGNTIYF. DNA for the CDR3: TGTGCCAGCAGCGCCAGACGGTTCTCTGGAAACACCATATATTTT.

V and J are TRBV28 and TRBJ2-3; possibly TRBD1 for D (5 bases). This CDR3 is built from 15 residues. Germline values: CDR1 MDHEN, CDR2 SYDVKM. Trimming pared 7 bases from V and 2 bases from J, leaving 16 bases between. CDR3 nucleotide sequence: TGTGCCAGCAACCTACAGGCGTCCTACACAGATACGCAGTATTTT. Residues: CASNLQASYTDTQYF.

CDR3 residues: CASSLVGALFSYEQYF. DNA of the CDR3: TGTGCCAGCAGCTTAGTGGGAGCCCTTTTCTCCTACGAGCAGTACTTC. The V and J genes are TRBV7-9 and TRBJ2-7; possible D gene TRBD2, 5 bases. The CDR3 has 16 amino acids. Trimming pared 1 base from V and 0 bases from J, leaving 13 bases between. Germline-derived CDR1 and CDR2 are SEHNR and FQNEAQ (reference sequence).

Here the CDR3 reads CASSSPGPRGNIQYF. CDR3 bases: TGTGCCAGCAGCTCGCCGGGACCCAGGGGAAACATTCAGTACTTC. The chain carries TRBV11-2 and TRBJ2-4; a possible D gene is TRBD1 (6 bases). CDR3 length equals 15 residues. Germline lookup yields CDR1 SGHAT and CDR2 FQNNGV. V dropped 4 bases and J dropped 6 bases, with 16 bases sitting between them.

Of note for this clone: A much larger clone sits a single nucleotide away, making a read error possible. The CDR3: CASSGTGASYEQYF. CDR3 DNA sequence: TGTGCCAGCAGTGGGACAGGTGCCTCCTACGAGCAGTACTTC. The V call is TRBV25-1, the J call TRBJ2-7; 7 bases agree with TRBD1. The V gene's germline CDR1 is MGHDK and CDR2 SYGVNS. The V segment lost 4 bases and the J segment 0 bases; nucleotides outside the gene matches: 3. This CDR3 region has 14 residues.

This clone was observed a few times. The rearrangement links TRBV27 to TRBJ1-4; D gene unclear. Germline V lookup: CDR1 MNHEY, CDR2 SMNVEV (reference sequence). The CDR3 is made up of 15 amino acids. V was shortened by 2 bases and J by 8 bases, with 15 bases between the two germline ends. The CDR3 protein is CASSLMGQASEKLFF. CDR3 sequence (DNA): TGTGCCAGCAGTTTAATGGGTCAGGCGAGCGAAAAACTGTTTTTT.

The CDR3: CATLSRDRVIYEQYF. In DNA form, the CDR3 reads TGTGCCACCTTATCCCGGGACAGGGTTATTTACGAGCAGTACTTC. The rearrangement joins TRBV28 to TRBJ2-7; 9 bases agree with TRBD1. The CDR3 loop spans 15 amino acids. Trimming cost V 10 bases and J 4 bases; bases outside gene matches: 14. CDR1 MDHEN and CDR2 SYDVKM come from the germline V gene.

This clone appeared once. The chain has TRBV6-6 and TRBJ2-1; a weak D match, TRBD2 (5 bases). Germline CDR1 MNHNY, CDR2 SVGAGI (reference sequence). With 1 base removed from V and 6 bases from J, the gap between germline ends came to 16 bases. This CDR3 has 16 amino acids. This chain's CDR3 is CASSYLAAEGLNEQFF. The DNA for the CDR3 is TGTGCCAGCAGTTACTTAGCAGCGGAAGGTCTCAATGAGCAGTTCTTC.

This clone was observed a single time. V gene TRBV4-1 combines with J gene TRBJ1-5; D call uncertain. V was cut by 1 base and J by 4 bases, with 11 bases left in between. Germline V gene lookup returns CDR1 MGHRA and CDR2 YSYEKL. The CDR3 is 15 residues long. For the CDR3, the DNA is TGCGCCAGCAGCCAAGGTGGTAGACGAAATCAGCCCCAGCATTTT. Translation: CASSQGGRRNQPQHF.

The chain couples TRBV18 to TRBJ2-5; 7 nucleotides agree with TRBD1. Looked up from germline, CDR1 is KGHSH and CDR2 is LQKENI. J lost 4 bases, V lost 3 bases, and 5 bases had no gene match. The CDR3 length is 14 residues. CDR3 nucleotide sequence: TGTGCCAGCTCACCGCCGACAGGGTTAGAGACCCAGTACTTC. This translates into CASSPPTGLETQYF.

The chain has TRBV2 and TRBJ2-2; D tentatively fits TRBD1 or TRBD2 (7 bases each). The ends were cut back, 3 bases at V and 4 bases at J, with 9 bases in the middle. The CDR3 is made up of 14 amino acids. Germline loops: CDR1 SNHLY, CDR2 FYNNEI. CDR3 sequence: CASSDRGGTGELFF. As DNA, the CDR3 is TGTGCCAGCAGTGACAGGGGGGGCACCGGGGAGCTGTTTTTT.